The present T cell receptor beta chain was sequenced within a study of cytomegalovirus exposure and HLA in healthy donors. General study findings and limits: The study reported that TCR beta sequences accurately predicted HLA-A and HLA-B alleles in most subjects. V- and J-gene trimming in TCR beta was tied to a missense DCLRE1C variant by an analysis performed later.

This clone was recorded a few times. What it recognizes is unknown. Both 60 Vbeta primers and 13 Jbeta primers went into the PCR. Profiling relied on immunoSEQ multiplex PCR, and the TCRdb table lists in-frame clones only, not all of them. There are about 43,000 clones in the sample; around 62% occur only once, and roughly 9.3% lies in the top ten. The CDR3 runs to 11 residues. With 2 bases removed from V and 8 bases from J, the gap between germline ends came to 9 bases. CDR1 GTSNPN and CDR2 SVGIG come from the germline V gene (reference sequence). The genes are TRBV30 and TRBJ1-1; no reliable D call. The clonotype originates from a human donor in good health. The sample taken for sequencing was PBMCs. The CDR3 region has the DNA TGTGCCTGGAGTCTCCCGGTCGAAGCTTTCTTT. Translated: CAWSLPVEAFF.